This T cell receptor beta chain was sequenced for a study of T and B cells in COVID-19 patients. The overall study: Most recovered patients had mild to moderate COVID-19 treated as outpatients. General study points: No sequencing was yet done of CD4+, regulatory or CD8+ subsets, or of SARS-CoV-2-responsive or tetramer+ sorted cells.

This clonotype turned up a few times. Its specificity is not known. The V gene lost 3 bases and the J gene lost 8 bases, with 13 bases spanning the gap. The CDR3 contains 12 residues. In germline, CDR1 is DFQATT, CDR2 SNEGSKA (reference sequence). TRB rearrangements were amplified by multiplex PCR with BIOMED2 TRB-A/B primers. TCRdb itself ran the multiplex PCR reads through MiXCR, one entry per CDR3 protein. Here the sample spans about 500 distinct CDR3 sequences, around 23% being singletons. Each TRB amplification used roughly 220-550 ng of genomic DNA from blood. Sequenced input: blood. The clonotype comes from a human donor with active COVID-19. The chain employs TRBV20-1 and TRBJ1-2; D may be TRBD1 (5 bases). The CDR3 DNA reads TGCAGTGCTAGCGATGGGGGGGAAGGCTACACCTTC. Translated, it gives CSASDGGEGYTF.